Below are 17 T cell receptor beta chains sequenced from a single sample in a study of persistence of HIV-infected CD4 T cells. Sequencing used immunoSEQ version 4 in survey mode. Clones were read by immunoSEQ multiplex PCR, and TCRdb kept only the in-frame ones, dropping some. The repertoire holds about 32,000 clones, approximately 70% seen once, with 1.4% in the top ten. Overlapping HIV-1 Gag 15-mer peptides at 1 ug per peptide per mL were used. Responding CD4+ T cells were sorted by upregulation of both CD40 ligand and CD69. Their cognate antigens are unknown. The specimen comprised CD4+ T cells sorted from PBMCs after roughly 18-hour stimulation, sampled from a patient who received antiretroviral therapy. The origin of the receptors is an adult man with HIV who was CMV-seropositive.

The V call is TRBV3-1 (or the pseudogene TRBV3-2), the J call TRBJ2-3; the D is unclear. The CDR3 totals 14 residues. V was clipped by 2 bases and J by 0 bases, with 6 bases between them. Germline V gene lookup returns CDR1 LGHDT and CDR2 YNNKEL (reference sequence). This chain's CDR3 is CASSQTLSTDTQYF. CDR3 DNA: TGTGCCAGCAGCCAAACGTTGAGCACAGATACGCAGTATTTT.

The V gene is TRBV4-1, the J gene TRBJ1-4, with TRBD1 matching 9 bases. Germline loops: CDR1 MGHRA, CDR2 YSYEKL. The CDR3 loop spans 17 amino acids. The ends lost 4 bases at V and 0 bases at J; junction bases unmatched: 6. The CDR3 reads CASSLGQGSATNEKLFF. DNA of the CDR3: TGCGCCAGCAGCCTGGGACAGGGTTCAGCAACTAATGAAAAACTGTTTTTT.

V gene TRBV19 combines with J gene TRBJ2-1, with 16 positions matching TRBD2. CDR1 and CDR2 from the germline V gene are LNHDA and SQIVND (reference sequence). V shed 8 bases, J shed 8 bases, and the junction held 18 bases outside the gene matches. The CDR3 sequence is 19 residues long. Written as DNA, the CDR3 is TGTGCCAGTTGCCCACAGGGGACTAGCGGGGGGGCCGGACCTGATGAGCAGTTCTTC. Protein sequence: CASCPQGTSGGAGPDEQFF. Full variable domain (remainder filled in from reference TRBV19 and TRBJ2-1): DGGITQSPKYLFRKEGQNVTLSCEQNLNHDAMYWYRQDPGQGLRLIYYSQIVNDFQKGDIAEGYSVSREKKESFPLTVTSAQKNPTAFYLCASCPQGTSGGAGPDEQFFGPGTRLTVL.

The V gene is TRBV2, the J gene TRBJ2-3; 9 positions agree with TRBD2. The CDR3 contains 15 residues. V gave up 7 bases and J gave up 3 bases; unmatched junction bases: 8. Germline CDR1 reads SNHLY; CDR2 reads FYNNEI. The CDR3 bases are TGTGCCAGCACTATGTCGACTAGCGGAACAGATACGCAGTATTTT. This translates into CASTMSTSGTDTQYF. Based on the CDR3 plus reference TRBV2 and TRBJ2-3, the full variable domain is EPEVTQTPSHQVTQMGQEVILRCVPISNHLYFYWYRQILGQKVEFLVSFYNNEISEKSEIFDDQFSVERPDGSNFTLKIRSTKLEDSAMYFCASTMSTSGTDTQYFGPGTRLTVL.

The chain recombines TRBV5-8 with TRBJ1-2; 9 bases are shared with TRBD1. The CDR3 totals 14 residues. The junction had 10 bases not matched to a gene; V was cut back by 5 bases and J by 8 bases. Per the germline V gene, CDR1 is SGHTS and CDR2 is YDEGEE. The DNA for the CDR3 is TGTGCCAGCAGACTACCCGGGACAGGGACCGGCTACACCTTC. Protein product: CASRLPGTGTGYTF. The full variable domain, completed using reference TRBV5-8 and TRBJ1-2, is EAGVTQSPTHLIKTRGQQATLRCSPISGHTSVYWYQQALGLGLQFLLWYDEGEERNRGNFPPRFSGRQFPNYSSELNVNALELEDSALYLCASRLPGTGTGYTFGSGTRLTVV.

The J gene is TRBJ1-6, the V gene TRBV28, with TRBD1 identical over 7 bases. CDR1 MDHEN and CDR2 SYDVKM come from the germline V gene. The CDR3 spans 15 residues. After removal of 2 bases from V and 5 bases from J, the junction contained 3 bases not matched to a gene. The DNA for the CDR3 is TGTGCCAGCAGTTTAAGGGACAGACATAATTCACCCCTCCACTTT. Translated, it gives CASSLRDRHNSPLHF.

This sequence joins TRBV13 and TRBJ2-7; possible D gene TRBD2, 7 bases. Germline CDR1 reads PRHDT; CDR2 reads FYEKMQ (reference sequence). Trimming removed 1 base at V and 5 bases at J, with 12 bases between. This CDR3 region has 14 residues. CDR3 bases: TGTGCCAGCAGCTTAGTAGGGGGGGAGGACGAGCAGTACTTC. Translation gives CASSLVGGEDEQYF.

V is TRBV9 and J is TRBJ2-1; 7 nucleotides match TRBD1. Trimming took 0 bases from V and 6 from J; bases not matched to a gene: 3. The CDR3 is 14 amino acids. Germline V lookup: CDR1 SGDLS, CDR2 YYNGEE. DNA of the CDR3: TGTGCCAGCAGCGTAGGGTCAGGGGGCAATGAGCAGTTCTTC. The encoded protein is CASSVGSGGNEQFF.

CDR3 sequence reads: CASSILLHYEQYF. CDR3 DNA: TGTGCCAGTAGTATTCTCCTTCACTACGAGCAGTACTTC. The V gene is TRBV19, the J gene TRBJ2-7; D not resolved. This CDR3 spans 13 amino acids. Germline CDR1 and CDR2: LNHDA and SQIVND (reference sequence). V lost 3 bases and J lost 3, with 9 bases in between.

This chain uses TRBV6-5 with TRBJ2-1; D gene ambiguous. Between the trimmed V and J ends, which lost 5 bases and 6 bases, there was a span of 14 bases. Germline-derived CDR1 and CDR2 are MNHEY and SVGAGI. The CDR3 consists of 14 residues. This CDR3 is CASSRLERTNEQFF. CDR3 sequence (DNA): TGTGCCAGCAGTAGACTGGAACGTACCAATGAGCAGTTCTTC.

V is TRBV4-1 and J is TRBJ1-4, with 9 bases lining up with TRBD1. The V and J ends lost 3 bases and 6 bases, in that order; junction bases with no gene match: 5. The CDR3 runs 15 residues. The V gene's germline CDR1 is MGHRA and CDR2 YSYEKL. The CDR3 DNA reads TGCGCCAGCAGCCACACAGGGGGCGCAGATGAAAAACTGTTTTTT. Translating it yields CASSHTGGADEKLFF.

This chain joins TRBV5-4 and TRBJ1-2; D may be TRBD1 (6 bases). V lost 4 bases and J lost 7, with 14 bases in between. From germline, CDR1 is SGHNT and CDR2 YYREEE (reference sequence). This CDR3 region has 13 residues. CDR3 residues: CASSAQNRAGYTF. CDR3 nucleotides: TGTGCCAGCAGCGCCCAAAACAGGGCTGGCTACACCTTC.

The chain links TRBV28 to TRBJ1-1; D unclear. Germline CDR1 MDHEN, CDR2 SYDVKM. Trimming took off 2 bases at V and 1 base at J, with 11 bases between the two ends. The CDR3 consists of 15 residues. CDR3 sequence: CASSLSGRKNTEAFF. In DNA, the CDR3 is TGTGCCAGCAGTTTAAGTGGGAGGAAGAACACTGAAGCTTTCTTT.

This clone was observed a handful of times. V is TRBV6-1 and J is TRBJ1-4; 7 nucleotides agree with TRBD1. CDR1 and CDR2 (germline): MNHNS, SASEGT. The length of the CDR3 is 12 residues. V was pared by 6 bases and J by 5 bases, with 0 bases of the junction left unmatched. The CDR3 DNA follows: TGTGCCAGCAGACAGGGGAATGAAAAACTGTTTTTT. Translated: CASRQGNEKLFF.

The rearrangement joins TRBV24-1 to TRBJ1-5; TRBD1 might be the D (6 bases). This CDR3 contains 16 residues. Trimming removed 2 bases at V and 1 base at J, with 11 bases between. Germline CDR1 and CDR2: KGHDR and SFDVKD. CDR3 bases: TGTGCCACCAGTGATTCTGGACAGCTAAGCAATCAGCCCCAGCATTTT. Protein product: CATSDSGQLSNQPQHF.

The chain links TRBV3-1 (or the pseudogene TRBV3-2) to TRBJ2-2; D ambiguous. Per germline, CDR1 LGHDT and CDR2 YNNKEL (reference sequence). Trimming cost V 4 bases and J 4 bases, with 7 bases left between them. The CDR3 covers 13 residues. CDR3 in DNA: TGTGCCAGCAGCCCCGTCCCCACCGGGGAGCTGTTTTTT. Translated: CASSPVPTGELFF.

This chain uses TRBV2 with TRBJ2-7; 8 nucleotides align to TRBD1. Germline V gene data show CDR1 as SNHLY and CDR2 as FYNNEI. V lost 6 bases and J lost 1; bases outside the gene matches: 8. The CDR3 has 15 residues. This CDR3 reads CASSQEQGVSYEQYF. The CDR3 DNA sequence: TGTGCCAGCAGCCAAGAACAGGGGGTATCCTACGAGCAGTACTTC.